This TCR beta chain was captured by sequencing in a study of cytomegalovirus exposure and HLA in healthy donors. Whole-study results and caveats: Most likely, a cluster of highly shared sequence variants arose as a sequencing artifact.

As to this clone: The antigen remains unidentified.

PCR primers comprised 60 Vbeta and 13 Jbeta primers. Data came from immunoSEQ multiplex PCR; TCRdb stores just in-frame clones and leaves some out. Here the sample spans roughly 190,000 clones, around nine tenths being singletons. The length of the CDR3 is 14 residues. Per the germline V gene, CDR1 is LNHDA and CDR2 is SQIVND (reference sequence). V shed 0 bases and J shed 10 bases, with 12 bases lying between them. The sequence came from a woman between 18 and 29 years old in good health and CMV-seronegative. The source material was PBMCs. The chain is built from TRBV19 and TRBJ2-2; tentative D call: TRBD2 (6 bases). CDR3 sequence (DNA): TGTGCCAGTAGTATAGAGCGGGGATCGAAGGAGCTGTTTTTT. Amino acid sequence: CASSIERGSKELFF.